This T cell receptor beta chain was observed in a study of T cell responses to AZD1222 COVID-19 vaccine. Regarding this clone: The antigen is not known.

Study-wide findings and caveats: Donors, mostly white British, included more females; clonal diversity was possibly underestimated.

Generated by immunoSEQ multiplex PCR, the TCRdb table keeps only in-frame clones and is missing some. The table shows 150,000 or so clones, with approximately 92% occurring only once. The CDR3 loop spans 15 amino acids. Trimming took off 3 bases at V and 3 bases at J, with 14 bases between the two ends. The germline V gene has CDR1 MNHEY and CDR2 SMNVEV (reference sequence). V and J are TRBV27 and TRBJ2-5, with D possibly TRBD1 on 5 matching bases. The sequencing here drew on peripheral blood, taken 28 days after the second AZD1222 dose. The sequence came from an adult who received the AZD1222 COVID-19 vaccine. The CDR3 DNA reads TGTGCCAGCAGTTTTCCCTCTCAGGGTGAAGAGACCCAGTACTTC. Translation: CASSFPSQGEETQYF.